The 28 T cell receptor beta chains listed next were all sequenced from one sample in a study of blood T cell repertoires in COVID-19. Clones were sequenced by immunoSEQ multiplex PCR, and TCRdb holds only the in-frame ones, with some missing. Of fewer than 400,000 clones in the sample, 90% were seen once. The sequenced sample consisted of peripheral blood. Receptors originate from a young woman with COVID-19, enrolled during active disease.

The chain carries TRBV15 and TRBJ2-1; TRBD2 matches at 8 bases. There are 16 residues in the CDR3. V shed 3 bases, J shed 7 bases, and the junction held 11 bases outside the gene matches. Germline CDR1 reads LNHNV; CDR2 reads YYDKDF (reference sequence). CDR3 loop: CATSRVTSGPLNEQFF. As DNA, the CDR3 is TGTGCCACCAGCAGGGTTACTAGCGGACCTCTGAATGAGCAGTTCTTC.

As DNA, the CDR3 is TGTGCCAGCAGTGGATTACAGGGGGCTGGAAACACCATATATTTT. Translated, it gives CASSGLQGAGNTIYF. The chain combines TRBV27 with TRBJ1-3, with TRBD1 matching 8 bases. This CDR3 comprises 15 residues. V was clipped by 5 bases and J by 2 bases; unmatched bases: 5. In germline, CDR1 is MNHEY, CDR2 SMNVEV (reference sequence).

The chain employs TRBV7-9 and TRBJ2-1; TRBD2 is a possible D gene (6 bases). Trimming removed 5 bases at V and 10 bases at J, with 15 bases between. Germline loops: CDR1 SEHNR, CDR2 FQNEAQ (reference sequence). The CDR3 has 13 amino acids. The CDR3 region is CASSPSSGQEQFF. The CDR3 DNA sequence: TGTGCCAGCAGCCCCTCCAGCGGGCAGGAGCAGTTCTTC.

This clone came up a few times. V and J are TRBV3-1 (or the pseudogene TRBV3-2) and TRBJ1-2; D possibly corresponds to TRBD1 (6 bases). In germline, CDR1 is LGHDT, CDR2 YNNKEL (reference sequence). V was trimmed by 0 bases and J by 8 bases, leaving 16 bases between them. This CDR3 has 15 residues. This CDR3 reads CASSQDPQGQRGYTF. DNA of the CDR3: TGTGCCAGCAGCCAAGATCCCCAGGGGCAAAGAGGCTACACCTTC.

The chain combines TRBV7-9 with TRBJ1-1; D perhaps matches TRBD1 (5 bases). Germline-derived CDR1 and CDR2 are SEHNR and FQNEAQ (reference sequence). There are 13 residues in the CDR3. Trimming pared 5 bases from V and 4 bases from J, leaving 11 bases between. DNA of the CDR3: TGTGCCAGCAGCCGACAGCTCGCCACTGAAGCTTTCTTT. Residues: CASSRQLATEAFF.

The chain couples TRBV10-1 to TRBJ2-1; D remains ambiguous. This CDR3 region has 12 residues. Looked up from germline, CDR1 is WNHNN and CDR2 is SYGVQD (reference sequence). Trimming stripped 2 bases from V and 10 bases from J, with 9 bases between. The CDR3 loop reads CASSETTREQFF. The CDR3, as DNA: TGCGCCAGCAGTGAGACGACTCGGGAGCAGTTCTTC.

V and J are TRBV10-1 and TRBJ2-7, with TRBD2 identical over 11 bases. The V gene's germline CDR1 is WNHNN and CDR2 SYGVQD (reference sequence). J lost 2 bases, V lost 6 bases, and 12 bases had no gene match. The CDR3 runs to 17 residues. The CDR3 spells CASSRGIAGGIPYEQYF. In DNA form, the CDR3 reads TGCGCCAGCAGCCGGGGGATAGCGGGGGGGATCCCCTACGAGCAGTACTTC.

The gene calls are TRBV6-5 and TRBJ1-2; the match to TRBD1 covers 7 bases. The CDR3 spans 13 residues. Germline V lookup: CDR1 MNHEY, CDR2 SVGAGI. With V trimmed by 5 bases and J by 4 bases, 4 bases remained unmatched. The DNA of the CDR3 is TGTGCCAGCAGTCAGGACAGGACCTATGGCTACACCTTC. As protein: CASSQDRTYGYTF.

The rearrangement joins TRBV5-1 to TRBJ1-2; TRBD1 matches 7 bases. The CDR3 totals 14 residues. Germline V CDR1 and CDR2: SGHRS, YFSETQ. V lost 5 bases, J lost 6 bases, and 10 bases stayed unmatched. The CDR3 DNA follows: TGCGCCAGCAGGGGAGTACAGGGACAGCATGGCTACACCTTC. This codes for CASRGVQGQHGYTF.

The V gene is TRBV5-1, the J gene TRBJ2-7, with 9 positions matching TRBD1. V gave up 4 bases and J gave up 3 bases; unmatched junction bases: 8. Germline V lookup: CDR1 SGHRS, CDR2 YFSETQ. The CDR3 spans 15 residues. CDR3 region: CASSTAGQGLYEQYF. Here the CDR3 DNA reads TGCGCCAGCAGCACCGCGGGACAGGGACTCTACGAGCAGTACTTC. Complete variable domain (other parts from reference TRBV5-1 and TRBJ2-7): KAGVTQTPRYLIKTRGQQVTLSCSPISGHRSVSWYQQTPGQGLQFLFEYFSETQRNKGNFPGRFSGRQFSNSRSEMNVSTLELGDSALYLCASSTAGQGLYEQYFGPGTRLTVT.

The CDR3, as DNA: TGTGCCAGCAGCCGACGGGACAGGGGACCGGATCAGCCCCAGCATTTT. Residues: CASSRRDRGPDQPQHF. The rearrangement links TRBV7-8 to TRBJ1-5; 10 nucleotides align to TRBD1. The V and J ends lost 5 bases and 5 bases, in that order; junction bases with no gene match: 9. Germline V gene sequence: CDR1 SGHVS, CDR2 FQNEAQ. The CDR3 loop spans 16 amino acids.

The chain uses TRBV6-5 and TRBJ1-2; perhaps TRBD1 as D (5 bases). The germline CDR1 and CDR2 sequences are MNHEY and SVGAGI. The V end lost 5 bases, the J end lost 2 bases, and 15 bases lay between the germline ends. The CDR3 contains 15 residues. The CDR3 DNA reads TGTGCCAGCAGTCCCCGTAGGACACAGAACTATGGCTACACCTTC. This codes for CASSPRRTQNYGYTF.

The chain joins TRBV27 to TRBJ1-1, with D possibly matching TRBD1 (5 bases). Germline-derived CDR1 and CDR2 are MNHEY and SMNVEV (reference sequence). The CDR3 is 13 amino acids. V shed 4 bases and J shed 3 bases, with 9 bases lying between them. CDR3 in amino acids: CASSSRGHTEAFF. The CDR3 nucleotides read TGTGCCAGCAGTTCTAGGGGTCACACTGAAGCTTTCTTT.

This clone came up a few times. CDR3 protein: CASRVAGGPYNEQFF. The CDR3 DNA reads as TGTGCCAGCAGAGTAGCGGGAGGCCCCTACAATGAGCAGTTCTTC. V and J are TRBV2 and TRBJ2-1; 10 bases fit TRBD2. Germline trimming cut 6 bases from V and 2 bases from J; bases unmatched to any gene: 4. The CDR3 is 15 residues long. Per the germline V gene, CDR1 is SNHLY and CDR2 is FYNNEI.

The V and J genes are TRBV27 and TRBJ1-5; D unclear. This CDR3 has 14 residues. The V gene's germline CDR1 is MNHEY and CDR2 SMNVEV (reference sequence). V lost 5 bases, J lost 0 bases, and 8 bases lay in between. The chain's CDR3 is CASSLRFSNQPQHF. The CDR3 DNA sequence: TGTGCCAGCAGTCTAAGATTTAGCAATCAGCCCCAGCATTTT.

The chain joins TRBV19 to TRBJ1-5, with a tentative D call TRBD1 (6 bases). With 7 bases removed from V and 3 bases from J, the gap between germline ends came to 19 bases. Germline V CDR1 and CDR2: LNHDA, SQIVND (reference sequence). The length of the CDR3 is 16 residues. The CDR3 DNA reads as TGTGCCAGTAAGGACATTCCGGGACAAGACAATCAGCCCCAGCATTTT. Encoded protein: CASKDIPGQDNQPQHF.

The CDR3 is CASSESNMNTEAFF. The CDR3 coding sequence is TGTGCCAGCAGTGAATCCAACATGAACACTGAAGCTTTCTTT. The chain combines TRBV2 with TRBJ1-1; D not certain. CDR3 length equals 14 residues. The V gene's germline CDR1 is SNHLY and CDR2 FYNNEI. Trimming took off 2 bases at V and 0 bases at J, with 7 bases between the two ends.

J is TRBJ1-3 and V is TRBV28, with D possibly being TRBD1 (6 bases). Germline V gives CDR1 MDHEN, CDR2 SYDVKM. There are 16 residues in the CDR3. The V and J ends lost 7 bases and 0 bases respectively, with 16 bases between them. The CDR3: CASNKQGLVSGNTIYF. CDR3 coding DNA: TGTGCCAGCAATAAACAGGGCCTCGTCTCTGGAAACACCATATATTTT.

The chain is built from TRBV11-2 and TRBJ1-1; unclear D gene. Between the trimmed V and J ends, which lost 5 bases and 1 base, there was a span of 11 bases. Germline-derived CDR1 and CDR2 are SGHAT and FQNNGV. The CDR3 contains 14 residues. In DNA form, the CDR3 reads TGTGCCAGCAGCATCCGGAGTAAGAACACTGAAGCTTTCTTT. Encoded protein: CASSIRSKNTEAFF.

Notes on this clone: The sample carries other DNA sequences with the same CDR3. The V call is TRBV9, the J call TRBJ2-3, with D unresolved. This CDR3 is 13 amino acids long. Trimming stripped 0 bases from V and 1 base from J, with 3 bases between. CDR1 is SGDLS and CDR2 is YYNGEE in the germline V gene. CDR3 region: CASSVGGTDTQYF. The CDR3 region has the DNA TGTGCCAGCAGCGTAGGCGGCACAGATACGCAGTATTTT. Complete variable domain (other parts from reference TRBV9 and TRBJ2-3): DSGVTQTPKHLITATGQRVTLRCSPRSGDLSVYWYQQSLDQGLQFLIQYYNGEERAKGNILERFSAQQFPDLHSELNLSSLELGDSALYFCASSVGGTDTQYFGPGTRLTVL.

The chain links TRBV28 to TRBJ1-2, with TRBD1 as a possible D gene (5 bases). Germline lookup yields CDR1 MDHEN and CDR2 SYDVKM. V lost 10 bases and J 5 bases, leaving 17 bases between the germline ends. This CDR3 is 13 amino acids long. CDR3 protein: CATSGVGLYGYTF. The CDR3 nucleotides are TGTGCCACCTCGGGGGTGGGCTTGTATGGCTACACCTTC.

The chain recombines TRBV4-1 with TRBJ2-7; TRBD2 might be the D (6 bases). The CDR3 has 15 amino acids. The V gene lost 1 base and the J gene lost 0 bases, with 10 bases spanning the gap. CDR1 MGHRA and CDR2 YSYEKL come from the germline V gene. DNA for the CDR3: TGCGCCAGCAGCCAAGGGTTAGCGGACTCCTACGAGCAGTACTTC. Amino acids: CASSQGLADSYEQYF.

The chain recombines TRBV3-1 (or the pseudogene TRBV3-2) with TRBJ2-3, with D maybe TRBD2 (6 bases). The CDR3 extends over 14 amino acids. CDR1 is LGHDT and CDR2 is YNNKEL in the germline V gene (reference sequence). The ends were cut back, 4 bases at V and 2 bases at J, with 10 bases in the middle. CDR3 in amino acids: CASSRLDHTDTQYF. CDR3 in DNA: TGTGCCAGCAGCCGACTAGACCACACAGATACGCAGTATTTT.

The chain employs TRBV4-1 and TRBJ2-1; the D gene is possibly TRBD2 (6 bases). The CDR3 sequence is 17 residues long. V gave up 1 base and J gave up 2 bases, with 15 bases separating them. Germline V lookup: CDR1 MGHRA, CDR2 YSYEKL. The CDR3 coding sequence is TGCGCCAGCAGCCAAGTAGGACGAGCGGGTCCCTACAATGAGCAGTTCTTC. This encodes CASSQVGRAGPYNEQFF.

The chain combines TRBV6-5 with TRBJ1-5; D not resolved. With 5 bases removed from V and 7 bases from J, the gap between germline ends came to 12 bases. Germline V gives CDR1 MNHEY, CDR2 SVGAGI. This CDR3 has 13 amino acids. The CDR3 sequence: CASSPYLGQPQHF. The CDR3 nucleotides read TGTGCCAGCAGTCCTTATCTCGGGCAGCCCCAGCATTTT.

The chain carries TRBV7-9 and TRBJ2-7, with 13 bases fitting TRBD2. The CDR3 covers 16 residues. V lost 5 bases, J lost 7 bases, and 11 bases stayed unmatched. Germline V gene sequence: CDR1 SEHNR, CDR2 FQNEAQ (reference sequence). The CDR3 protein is CASSARTSGGLWEQYF. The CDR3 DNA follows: TGTGCCAGCAGCGCTCGGACTAGCGGGGGACTTTGGGAGCAGTACTTC.

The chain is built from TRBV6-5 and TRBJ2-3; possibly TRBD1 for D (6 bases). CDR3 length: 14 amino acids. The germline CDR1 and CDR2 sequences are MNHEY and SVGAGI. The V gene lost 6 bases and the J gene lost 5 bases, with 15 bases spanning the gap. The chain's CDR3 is CASSAGTRGDTQYF. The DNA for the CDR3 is TGTGCCAGCAGCGCCGGGACAAGGGGAGATACGCAGTATTTT.

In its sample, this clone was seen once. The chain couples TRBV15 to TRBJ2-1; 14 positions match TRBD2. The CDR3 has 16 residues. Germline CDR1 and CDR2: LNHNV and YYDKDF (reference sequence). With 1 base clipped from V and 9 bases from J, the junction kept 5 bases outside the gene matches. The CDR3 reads CATSRATGLAGAEQFF. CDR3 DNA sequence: TGTGCCACCAGCAGAGCCACGGGACTAGCGGGAGCTGAGCAGTTCTTC.